This T cell receptor (beta chain) was recorded in a study of blood T cell repertoires in COVID-19. In the original processing: Using reference gene primer amplification, nucleated cell counts were estimated. The method was immunoSEQ multiplex PCR; TCRdb's version includes in-frame clones alone and lacks a portion of them. That table gives V, J and clone size, and the DNA gave D and trimming. The table records some 190,000 clones, more than 75% of them present only once. V was pared by 4 bases and J by 5 bases, with 14 bases between. Germline V gene sequence: CDR1 MNHEY, CDR2 SMNVEV (reference sequence). The CDR3 has 15 amino acids. The cohort comprised adults aged 18 to 89 years residing in approximately 25 US areas. Assignment of participants to cohorts was predicated upon participant-reported clinical history.

The TCR originated in a man between 40 and 49 years old with acute COVID-19. The source material was PBMCs or T cells enriched from blood (not recorded which). V usage is TRBV27 and J usage is TRBJ1-4, with D uncertain. The CDR3 is CASSSAGIGNEKLFF. CDR3 in DNA: TGTGCCAGCAGTTCTGCCGGGATAGGCAATGAAAAACTGTTTTTT.